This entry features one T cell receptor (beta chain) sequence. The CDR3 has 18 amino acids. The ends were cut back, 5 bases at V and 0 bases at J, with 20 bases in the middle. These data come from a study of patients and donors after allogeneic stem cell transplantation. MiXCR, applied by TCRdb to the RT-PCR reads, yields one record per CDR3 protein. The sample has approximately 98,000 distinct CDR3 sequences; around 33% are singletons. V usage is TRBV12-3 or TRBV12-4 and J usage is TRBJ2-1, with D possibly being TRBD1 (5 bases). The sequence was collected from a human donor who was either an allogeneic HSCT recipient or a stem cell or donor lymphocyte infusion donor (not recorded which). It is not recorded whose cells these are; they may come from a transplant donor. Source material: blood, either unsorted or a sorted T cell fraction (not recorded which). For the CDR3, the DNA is TGTGCCAGCAGTCGCGATCATCCAGGGTCCCACTCCTACAATGAGCAGTTCTTC. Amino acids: CASSRDHPGSHSYNEQFF.